A selection of T cell receptor beta chains follows, all from one sample in a study of blood T cell repertoires in COVID-19. Clones were sequenced by immunoSEQ multiplex PCR, and TCRdb holds only the in-frame ones, with some missing. The sample carries about 64,000 clones, around 82% recorded once. Sequenced sample: peripheral blood. The receptors shown here come from a man between 60 and 75 years old with COVID-19, enrolled during active disease. Each CDR3 is given with its conserved first and last residue. A D gene is named only where the DNA matches it firmly. Size values are once, few and many counts, or a class for expanded clones, and some rows have none.

J: TRBJ2-5
size: -
D: -
V: TRBV2
DNA: TGTGCCAGCAGTGGAGGCGGCGGGCTAGGGGAGACCCAGTACTTC
CDR3: CASSGGGGLGETQYF

J: TRBJ1-2
size: -
D: -
V: TRBV19
DNA: TGTGCCTCTAGTACACACAGGACCTTGCATAACTATGGCTACACCTTC
CDR3: CASSTHRTLHNYGYTF

J: TRBJ2-1
size: -
D: TRBD1
V: TRBV6-1
DNA: TGTGCCAGCAGTGGGGGGCCGGGACAGGGGTACAATGAGCAGTTCTTC
CDR3: CASSGGPGQGYNEQFF

J: TRBJ1-2
size: -
D: -
V: TRBV7-9
DNA: TGTGCCAGCAGCCCGGCAGGGAGGCAATGGGACGGCTACACCTTC
CDR3: CASSPAGRQWDGYTF

J: TRBJ1-6
size: -
D: TRBD1
V: TRBV19
DNA: TGTGCCAGTAGCCCGCGACAGGGTTCCTATAATTCACCCCTCCACTTT
CDR3: CASSPRQGSYNSPLHF

J: TRBJ2-1
size: -
D: -
V: TRBV11-3
DNA: TGTGCCAGCAGCTTAGAACCCGGGGGTGAGCAGTTCTTC
CDR3: CASSLEPGGEQFF

J: TRBJ2-1
size: -
D: TRBD2
V: TRBV9
DNA: TGTGCCAGCAGCGTAATGGGAGGGCTAGCGCTATACAATGAGCAGTTCTTC
CDR3: CASSVMGGLALYNEQFF

J: TRBJ2-7
size: -
D: -
V: TRBV12-3/TRBV12-4
DNA: TGTGCCAGCAGAAAAACGGGGTCCTACGAGCAGTACTTC
CDR3: CASRKTGSYEQYF

J: TRBJ2-3
size: few
D: -
V: TRBV5-4
DNA: TGTGCCAGCAGCTTGACCTACGGGGGTTCCGATACGCAGTATTTT
CDR3: CASSLTYGGSDTQYF

J: TRBJ1-2
size: -
D: -
V: TRBV18
DNA: TGTGCCAGCTCACCCGGGGTCAACTATGGCTACACCTTC
CDR3: CASSPGVNYGYTF

J: TRBJ2-7
size: -
D: TRBD1
V: TRBV2
DNA: TGTGCCAGCGTTAGACAGGGGAACTCCTACGAGCAGTACTTC
CDR3: CASVRQGNSYEQYF

J: TRBJ2-7
size: -
D: -
V: TRBV7-9
DNA: TGTGCCAGCGATCCCAGTGAGCAGTACTTC
CDR3: CASDPSEQYF

J: TRBJ2-5
size: -
D: TRBD2
V: TRBV5-1
DNA: TGCGCCAGCAGCTTGGAGGTATTACCCGGGAGGGAGACCCAGTACTTC
CDR3: CASSLEVLPGRETQYF

J: TRBJ1-1
size: -
D: TRBD1
V: TRBV2
DNA: TGTGCCAGCAGTGCGGACAGGGAATTGATGAACACTGAAGCTTTCTTT
CDR3: CASSADRELMNTEAFF

J: TRBJ1-2
size: few
D: -
V: TRBV6-5
DNA: TGTGCCAGCAGAGCCGCCGGTCTTGGCTACACCTTC
CDR3: CASRAAGLGYTF

J: TRBJ2-7
size: -
D: -
V: TRBV6-6
DNA: TGTGCCAGCAGTTACTCGACCGGGAACGAGCAGTACTTC
CDR3: CASSYSTGNEQYF